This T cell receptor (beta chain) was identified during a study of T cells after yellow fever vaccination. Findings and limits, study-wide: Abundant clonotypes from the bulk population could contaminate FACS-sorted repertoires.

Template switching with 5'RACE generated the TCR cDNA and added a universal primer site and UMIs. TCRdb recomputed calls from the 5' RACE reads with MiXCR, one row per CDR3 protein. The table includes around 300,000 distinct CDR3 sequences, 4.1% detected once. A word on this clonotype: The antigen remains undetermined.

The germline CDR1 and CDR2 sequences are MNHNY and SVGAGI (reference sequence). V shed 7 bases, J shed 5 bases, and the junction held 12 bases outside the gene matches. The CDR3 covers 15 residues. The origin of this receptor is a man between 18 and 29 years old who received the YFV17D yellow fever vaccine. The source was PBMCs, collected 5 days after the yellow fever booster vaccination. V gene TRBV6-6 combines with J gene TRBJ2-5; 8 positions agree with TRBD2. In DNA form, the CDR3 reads TGTGCCAGCACCAAGCCCGGGCCTAGCGGGGAGACCCAGTACTTC. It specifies CASTKPGPSGETQYF.